This T cell receptor (beta chain) was observed in a study of identical twins. There are 13 residues in the CDR3. V was shortened by 6 bases and J by 6 bases, with 11 bases between the two germline ends. A universal primer site was added by template switching, and unique molecular identifiers were carried by the cDNA. A single record per CDR3 protein comes from TCRdb applying MiXCR to the 5' RACE reads. This sample carries under 900,000 distinct CDR3 sequences, 9% to 15% of them seen once, and the ten largest clones take around 1.5%. These data are also associated with another study on yellow fever vaccine responses in identical twins.

Sequencing was carried out using PBMCs. The rearrangement links TRBV12-3 or TRBV12-4 to TRBJ2-2; unclear D gene. This TCR was recovered from a young woman in good health. The CDR3 sequence: CASSLSDSGELFF. The CDR3 nucleotides read TGTGCCAGCAGCCTCAGTGACTCCGGGGAGCTGTTTTTT.